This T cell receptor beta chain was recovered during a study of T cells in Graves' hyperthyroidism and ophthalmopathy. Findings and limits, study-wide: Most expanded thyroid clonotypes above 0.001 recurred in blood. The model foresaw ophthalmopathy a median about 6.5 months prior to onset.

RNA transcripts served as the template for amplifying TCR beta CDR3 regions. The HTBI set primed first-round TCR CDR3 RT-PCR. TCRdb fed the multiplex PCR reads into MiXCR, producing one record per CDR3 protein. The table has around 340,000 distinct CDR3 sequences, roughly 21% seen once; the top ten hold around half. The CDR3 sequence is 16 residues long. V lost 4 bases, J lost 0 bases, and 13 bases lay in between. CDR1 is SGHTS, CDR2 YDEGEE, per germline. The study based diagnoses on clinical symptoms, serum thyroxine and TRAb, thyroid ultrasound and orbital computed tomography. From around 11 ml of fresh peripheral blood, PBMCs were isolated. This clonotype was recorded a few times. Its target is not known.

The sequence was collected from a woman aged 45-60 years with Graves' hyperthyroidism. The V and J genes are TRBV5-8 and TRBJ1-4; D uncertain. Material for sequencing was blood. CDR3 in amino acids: CASSRMILATNEKLFF. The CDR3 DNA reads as TGTGCCAGCAGCCGTATGATTTTAGCAACTAATGAAAAACTGTTTTTT.